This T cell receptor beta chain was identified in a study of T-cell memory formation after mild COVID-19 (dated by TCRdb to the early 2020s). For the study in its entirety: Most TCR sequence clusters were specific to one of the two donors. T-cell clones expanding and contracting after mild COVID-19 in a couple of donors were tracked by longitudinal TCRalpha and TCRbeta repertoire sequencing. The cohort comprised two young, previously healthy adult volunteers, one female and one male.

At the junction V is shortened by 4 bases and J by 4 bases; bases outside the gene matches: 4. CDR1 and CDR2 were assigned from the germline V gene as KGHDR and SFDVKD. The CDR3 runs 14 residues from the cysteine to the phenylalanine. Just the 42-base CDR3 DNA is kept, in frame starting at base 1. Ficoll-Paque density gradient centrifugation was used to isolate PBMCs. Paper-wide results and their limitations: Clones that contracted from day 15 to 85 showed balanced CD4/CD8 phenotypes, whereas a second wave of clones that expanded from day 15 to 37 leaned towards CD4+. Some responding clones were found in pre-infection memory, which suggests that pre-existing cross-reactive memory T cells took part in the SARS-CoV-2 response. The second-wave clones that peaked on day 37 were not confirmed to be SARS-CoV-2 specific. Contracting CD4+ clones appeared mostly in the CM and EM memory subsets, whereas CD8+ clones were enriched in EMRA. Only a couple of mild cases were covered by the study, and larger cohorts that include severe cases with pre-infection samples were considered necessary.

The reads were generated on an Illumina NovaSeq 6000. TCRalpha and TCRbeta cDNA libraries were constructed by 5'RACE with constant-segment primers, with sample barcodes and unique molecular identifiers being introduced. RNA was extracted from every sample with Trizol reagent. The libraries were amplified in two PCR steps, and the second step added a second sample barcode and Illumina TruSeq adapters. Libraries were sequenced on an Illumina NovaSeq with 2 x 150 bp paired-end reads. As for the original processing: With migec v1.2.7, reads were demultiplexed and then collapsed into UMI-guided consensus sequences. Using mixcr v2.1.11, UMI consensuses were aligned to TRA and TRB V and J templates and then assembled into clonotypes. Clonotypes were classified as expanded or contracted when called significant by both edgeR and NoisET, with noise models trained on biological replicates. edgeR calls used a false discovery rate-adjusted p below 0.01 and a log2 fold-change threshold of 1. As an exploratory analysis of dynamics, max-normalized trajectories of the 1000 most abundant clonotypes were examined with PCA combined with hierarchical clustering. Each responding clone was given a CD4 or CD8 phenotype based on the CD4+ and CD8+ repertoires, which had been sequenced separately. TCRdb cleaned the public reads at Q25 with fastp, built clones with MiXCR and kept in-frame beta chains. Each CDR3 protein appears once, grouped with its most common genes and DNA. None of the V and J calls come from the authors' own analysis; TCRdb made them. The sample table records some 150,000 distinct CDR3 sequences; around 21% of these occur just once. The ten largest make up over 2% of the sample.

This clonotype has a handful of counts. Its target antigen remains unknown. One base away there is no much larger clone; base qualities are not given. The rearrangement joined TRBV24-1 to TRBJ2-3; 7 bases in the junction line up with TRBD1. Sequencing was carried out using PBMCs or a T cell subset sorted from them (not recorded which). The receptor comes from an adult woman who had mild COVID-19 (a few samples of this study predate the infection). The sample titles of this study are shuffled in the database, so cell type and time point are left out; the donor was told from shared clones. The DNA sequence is TGTGCCACCAGTGAATACAGGGGAGCAGATACGCAGTATTTT. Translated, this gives CATSEYRGADTQYF.